This TCR beta chain was profiled in a study of human thymus T cells. Thymus specimens were resections from corrective heart surgery. Only in-frame clones appear in the TCRdb table, and some are missing; sequencing was by immunoSEQ multiplex PCR. The sample lists around 70,000 clones; 95% were seen once. Trimming removed 2 bases at V and 3 bases at J, with 15 bases between. Germline CDR1 SGHDN, CDR2 FVKESK. The CDR3 length is 16 residues. V usage is TRBV14 and J usage is TRBJ2-3, with D unresolved. The sample consisted of thymus tissue. The TCR comes from a girl under two years old with a congenital heart defect but otherwise immunologically healthy. The CDR3 DNA is TGTGCCAGCAGCCAATTGCCAGTTGCGGTTACAGATACGCAGTATTTT. Its translation: CASSQLPVAVTDTQYF.